Below, 21 T cell receptor beta chains from the same sample are listed, as sequenced in a study of T cell clonotyping in hematopoietic cell transplantation. Generated by immunoSEQ multiplex PCR, the TCRdb table keeps only in-frame clones and is missing some. The sample carries approximately 9,300 clones, around half recorded once. The sample in question was peripheral blood mononuclear cells, obtained 100 days after allogeneic stem cell transplant. The receptors were gathered from a female patient aged 50-59 years who had an allogeneic stem cell transplant from an unrelated donor, so the T cells may come from the graft donor. Some clones in this sample may be carry-over from other donors' samples.

This clone was recorded a few times. The chain uses TRBV5-6 and TRBJ2-2; no clear D. The V end lost 2 bases, the J end lost 7 bases, and 9 bases lay between the germline ends. This CDR3 is 13 amino acids long. CDR1 is SGHDT and CDR2 is YYEEEE in the germline V gene. CDR3 protein: CASSFIGIGELFF. In DNA form, the CDR3 reads TGTGCCAGCAGCTTTATTGGGATCGGGGAGCTGTTTTTT.

This chain joins TRBV28 and TRBJ1-5; no firm D call. V lost 6 bases and J lost 2, with 11 bases in between. CDR1 and CDR2 (germline): MDHEN, SYDVKM. This CDR3 is built from 14 residues. CDR3 in amino acids: CASRAGFGNQPQHF. As DNA, the CDR3 is TGTGCCAGCAGGGCAGGTTTCGGCAATCAGCCCCAGCATTTT.

CDR3 sequence reads: CASSPDRPNQPQHF. Written as DNA, the CDR3 is TGCGCCAGCAGCCCGGACAGGCCTAATCAGCCCCAGCATTTT. The chain carries TRBV5-1 and TRBJ1-5, with 7 bases fitting TRBD1. Germline loops: CDR1 SGHRS, CDR2 YFSETQ. The CDR3 runs 14 residues. After removal of 4 bases from V and 4 bases from J, the junction contained 5 bases not matched to a gene. The variable domain in full, completed from reference TRBV5-1 and TRBJ1-5, reads KAGVTQTPRYLIKTRGQQVTLSCSPISGHRSVSWYQQTPGQGLQFLFEYFSETQRNKGNFPGRFSGRQFSNSRSEMNVSTLELGDSALYLCASSPDRPNQPQHFGDGTRLSIL.

This clone showed up just a few times. The chain couples TRBV4-2 to TRBJ1-2, with a possible D match to TRBD1 (6 bases). This CDR3 is 15 amino acids long. Germline V gives CDR1 LGHNA, CDR2 YNFKEQ. V lost 4 bases and J lost 8, with 20 bases in between. The CDR3 loop reads CASSPGRTGRYGYTF. The CDR3 nucleotides read TGTGCCAGCAGCCCGGGGCGTACAGGGAGGTACGGCTACACCTTC.

This clone has just one count. The chain couples TRBV25-1 to TRBJ2-5, with 11 bases lining up with TRBD2. Germline values: CDR1 MGHDK, CDR2 SYGVNS. The CDR3 has 16 amino acids. V trimming: 6 bases; J trimming: 1 base; junction bases outside the gene matches: 7. Written as DNA, the CDR3 is TGTGCCAGCAGCCCTGAGGGACTAGCGGCCCAAGAGACCCAGTACTTC. It codes for CASSPEGLAAQETQYF. Supplemented by reference TRBV25-1 and TRBJ2-5, the full variable domain reads EADIYQTPRYLVIGTGKKITLECSQTMGHDKMYWYQQDPGMELHLIHYSYGVNSTEKGDLSSESTVSRIRTEHFPLTLESARPSHTSQYLCASSPEGLAAQETQYFGPGTRLLVL.

This clone occurred a few times. This sequence joins TRBV5-4 and TRBJ2-1, with a tentative D call TRBD2 (5 bases). Germline CDR1 reads SGHNT; CDR2 reads YYREEE (reference sequence). The V end lost 6 bases, the J end lost 8 bases, and 18 bases lay between the germline ends. The CDR3 covers 14 residues. The CDR3 spells CASNPWGERDEQFF. In nucleotides, the CDR3 is TGTGCCAGCAACCCCTGGGGAGAGCGAGATGAGCAGTTCTTC.

The chain employs TRBV30 and TRBJ2-1, with 9 bases lining up with TRBD2. Germline V gene lookup returns CDR1 GTSNPN and CDR2 SVGIG (reference sequence). J was trimmed by 6 bases and V by 4 bases; bases with no gene match: 4. The CDR3 consists of 13 residues. The DNA for the CDR3 is TGTGCCTGGAATGGACTAGCGTTCAATGAGCAGTTCTTC. Translated, it gives CAWNGLAFNEQFF.

This rearrangement joins TRBV28 to TRBJ1-6; D is ambiguous. The CDR3 is made up of 13 amino acids. CDR1 MDHEN and CDR2 SYDVKM come from the germline V gene. V dropped 6 bases and J dropped 10 bases, with 13 bases sitting between them. The DNA of the CDR3 is TGTGCCAGCAGCCCACCACCGACCTCACCCCTCCACTTT. It codes for CASSPPPTSPLHF.

The V call is TRBV19, the J call TRBJ2-1; tentative D call: TRBD1 (5 bases). V lost 3 bases and J 6 bases, leaving 12 bases between the germline ends. The CDR3 runs to 14 residues. From germline, CDR1 is LNHDA and CDR2 SQIVND (reference sequence). The CDR3 DNA follows: TGTGCCAGTAGTATTCAGGGCCCGGGCAATGAGCAGTTCTTC. Translation gives CASSIQGPGNEQFF.

On this clone itself: Other DNA sequences of this sample code for an identical CDR3. In DNA, the CDR3 is TGTGCCAGCAGCCTAGGACTAACTGAAGCTTTCTTT. Protein product: CASSLGLTEAFF. The chain couples TRBV7-2 to TRBJ1-1; D is uncertain. Deletions cut 5 bases from V and 5 bases from J, with 9 bases between. CDR1 is SGHTA and CDR2 is FQGNSA in the germline V gene. The CDR3 contains 12 residues.

The J gene is TRBJ2-7, the V gene TRBV30, with a tentative D call TRBD2 (6 bases). The CDR3 covers 14 residues. Germline loops: CDR1 GTSNPN, CDR2 SVGIG (reference sequence). V was shortened by 0 bases and J by 0 bases, with 9 bases between the two germline ends. The CDR3 here is CAWSVGGTSYEQYF. The CDR3 coding sequence is TGTGCCTGGAGTGTCGGCGGGACCTCCTACGAGCAGTACTTC.

This chain uses TRBV28 with TRBJ1-2; D remains ambiguous. Per germline, CDR1 MDHEN and CDR2 SYDVKM. This CDR3 region has 14 residues. Deletions cut 5 bases from V and 4 bases from J, with 14 bases between. The CDR3 reads CASSDLGAGYGYTF. As DNA, the CDR3 is TGTGCCAGCAGTGACTTGGGAGCAGGCTATGGCTACACCTTC.

This chain links TRBV6-6 with TRBJ2-7, with TRBD1 as a possible D gene (6 bases). The V gene lost 2 bases and the J gene lost 2 bases, with 10 bases spanning the gap. Germline CDR1 reads MNHNY; CDR2 reads SVGAGI (reference sequence). The CDR3 loop spans 14 amino acids. CDR3 DNA: TGTGCCAGCAGTTACGGGTCAGGGGCCTACGAGCAGTACTTC. This sequence encodes CASSYGSGAYEQYF.

In its sample, this clone was seen a few times. Because it lacks the conserved phenylalanine or tryptophan at the end, this CDR3 is likely a read error. The DNA is omitted, as the CDR3 cannot be located on it reliably, and the CDR3 follows TCRdb's listing. This chain uses TRBV7-2 with TRBJ1-5. The germline CDR1 and CDR2 sequences are SGHTA and FQGNSA. Including both end residues, the CDR3 is 9 amino acids long. The CDR3 loop is CASSPPPEC.

This chain connects TRBV30 to TRBJ1-2; a possible D gene is TRBD1 (5 bases). The CDR3 has 12 amino acids. Germline CDR1 reads GTSNPN; CDR2 reads SVGIG (reference sequence). V gave up 2 bases and J gave up 6 bases, with 10 bases separating them. In DNA, the CDR3 is TGTGCCTGGAGTTTGGCAGGGAATGGCTACACCTTC. Translated, it gives CAWSLAGNGYTF.

Only a few counts were recorded for this clone. The rearrangement links TRBV7-2 to TRBJ1-4; 10 bases are a match to TRBD1. The J segment lost 8 bases and the V segment lost 3 bases, leaving 3 bases of the junction unmatched. The CDR3 consists of 14 residues. Germline V gene sequence: CDR1 SGHTA, CDR2 FQGNSA. CDR3 sequence: CASSFRDRGEKLFF. Here the CDR3 DNA reads TGTGCCAGCAGCTTCCGGGACAGGGGCGAAAAACTGTTTTTT.

The chain combines TRBV7-9 with TRBJ2-7; 10 bases are shared with TRBD1. CDR3 length: 16 residues. V was pared by 5 bases and J by 6 bases, with 13 bases of the junction left unmatched. Germline V gene sequence: CDR1 SEHNR, CDR2 FQNEAQ (reference sequence). The CDR3 DNA is TGTGCCAGCAGCACCTCCCCGGGACAGGGGAAGGGCGAGCAGTACTTC. Protein sequence: CASSTSPGQGKGEQYF. Using reference TRBV7-9 and TRBJ2-7 for the parts outside the CDR3, the full variable domain is DTGVSQNPRHKITKRGQNVTFRCDPISEHNRLYWYRQTLGQGPEFLTYFQNEAQLEKSRLLSDRFSAERPKGSFSTLEIQRTEQGDSAMYLCASSTSPGQGKGEQYFGPGTRLTVT.

The rearrangement uses TRBV4-2 and TRBJ2-2; D is ambiguous. The germline CDR1 and CDR2 sequences are LGHNA and YNFKEQ. V lost 7 bases to trimming and J lost 7 bases, with 16 bases between them. This CDR3 comprises 14 residues. The CDR3 loop reads CASTQTDGNGELFF. Here the CDR3 DNA reads TGTGCCAGCACCCAGACGGACGGTAACGGGGAGCTGTTTTTT.

The rearrangement uses TRBV6-5 and TRBJ1-5; D is ambiguous. The CDR3 is 13 residues long. V was clipped by 4 bases and J by 6 bases, with 10 bases between them. The germline V gene has CDR1 MNHEY and CDR2 SVGAGI. CDR3 DNA: TGTGCCAGCAGTTCGGCTTCGGCTCAGCCCCAGCATTTT. This sequence encodes CASSSASAQPQHF.

The V and J genes are TRBV4-2 and TRBJ1-5; D not certain. The V and J ends lost 0 bases and 2 bases respectively, with 5 bases between them. Germline CDR1 reads LGHNA; CDR2 reads YNFKEQ. CDR3 length: 14 residues. The CDR3 nucleotides are TGTGCCAGCAGCCAAGATGCGGGCAATCAGCCCCAGCATTTT. Protein product: CASSQDAGNQPQHF.

The chain joins TRBV30 to TRBJ2-5; 10 bases agree with TRBD2. This CDR3 has 15 amino acids. V was pared by 3 bases and J by 2 bases, with 6 bases of the junction left unmatched. Germline lookup yields CDR1 GTSNPN and CDR2 SVGIG (reference sequence). In nucleotides, the CDR3 is TGTGCCTGGAGAGGGACTAGCGAGCTACAAGAGACCCAGTACTTC. Protein: CAWRGTSELQETQYF.